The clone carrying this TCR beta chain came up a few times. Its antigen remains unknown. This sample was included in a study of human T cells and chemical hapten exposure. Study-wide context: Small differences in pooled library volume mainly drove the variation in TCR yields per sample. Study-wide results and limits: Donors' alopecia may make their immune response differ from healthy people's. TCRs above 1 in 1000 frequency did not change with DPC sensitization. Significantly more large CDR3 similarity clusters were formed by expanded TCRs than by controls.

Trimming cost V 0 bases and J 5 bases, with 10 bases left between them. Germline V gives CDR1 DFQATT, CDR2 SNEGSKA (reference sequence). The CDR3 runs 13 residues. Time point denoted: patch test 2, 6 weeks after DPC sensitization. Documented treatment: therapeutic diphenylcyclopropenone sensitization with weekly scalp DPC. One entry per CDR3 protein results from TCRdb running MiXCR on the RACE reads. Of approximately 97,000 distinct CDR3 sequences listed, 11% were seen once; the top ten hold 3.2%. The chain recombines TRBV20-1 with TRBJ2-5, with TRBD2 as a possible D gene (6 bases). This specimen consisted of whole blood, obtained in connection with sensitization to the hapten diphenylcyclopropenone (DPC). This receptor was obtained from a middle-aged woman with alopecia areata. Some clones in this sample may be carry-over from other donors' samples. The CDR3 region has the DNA TGCAGTGCTAGAGATCCGGGGGACGAGACCCAGTACTTC. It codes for CSARDPGDETQYF.